The rows below give T cell receptor beta chains drawn from one sample of a study of cytomegalovirus exposure and HLA in healthy donors. This table comes from immunoSEQ multiplex PCR, and its TCRdb copy is limited to in-frame clones, with some not included. Of tens of thousands of clones in the sample, over 85% are singletons; the top ten hold about 3.5%. Sequencing used PBMCs. The receptors come from a man younger than 35 in good health and CMV-seronegative. The CDR3 runs from the conserved cysteine through the conserved F or W. D genes are given only for firm matches. Clone size is stated in some rows and not others, as once, few, many or a class when expanded.

CDR3nt	CDR3aa	v_gene	abundance	d_gene	j_gene
TGTGCCAGCAGTGAACGGACAGGGGGCCTTTGGAGCACAGATACGCAGTATTTT	CASSERTGGLWSTDTQYF	TRBV2	.	TRBD1	TRBJ2-3
TGCGCCAGCAGCCAAGAAGACAGGGAGTGGAGCTACAATGAGCAGTTCTTC	CASSQEDREWSYNEQFF	TRBV4-1	.	TRBD1	TRBJ2-1
TGTGCCAGTAGTACCCGGGACTACCAAGAGACCCAGTACTTC	CASSTRDYQETQYF	TRBV19	.	.	TRBJ2-5
TGTGCCAGCAGTTCTGAATGGACAGGGCACAATTCACCCCTCCACTTT	CASSSEWTGHNSPLHF	TRBV27	.	TRBD1	TRBJ1-6
TGTGCCAGCAGTAACCGGGACAGCCTAAATCAGCCCCAGCATTTT	CASSNRDSLNQPQHF	TRBV6-1	.	TRBD1	TRBJ1-5
TGTGCCTGGAGAGACGGACTGGCCGTCGTCTATGGCTACACCTTC	CAWRDGLAVVYGYTF	TRBV30	.	.	TRBJ1-2
TGTGCCAGCAGCTTAAGGGGCTCCAAGTTCTACGAGCAGTACTTC	CASSLRGSKFYEQYF	TRBV13	.	.	TRBJ2-7
TGTGCCACCAGCAGATCAGGGATCGGAAACACCATATATTTT	CATSRSGIGNTIYF	TRBV15	.	.	TRBJ1-3
TGCGCCAGCTCAAACGGACAGGCGAACACTGAAGCTTTCTTT	CASSNGQANTEAFF	TRBV5-1	.	TRBD1	TRBJ1-1
TGTGCCAGTAGTCAACAGGGGAATTCACCCCTCCACTTT	CASSQQGNSPLHF	TRBV19	.	TRBD1	TRBJ1-6
TGTGCCCACAGAGGGGGCCACTACTCCTCCCACGAGCAGTACTTC	CAHRGGHYSSHEQYF	TRBV28	.	TRBD1	TRBJ2-7
TGTGCCAGTAGTACCTCAACAGGGAACACCGGGGAGCTGTTTTTT	CASSTSTGNTGELFF	TRBV19	once	.	TRBJ2-2
TGCGCCAGCAGCTTGTTAGGGGGCCGTGCGCGTGGACAAAACATTCAGTACTTC	CASSLLGGRARGQNIQYF	TRBV5-1	.	TRBD1	TRBJ2-4
TGTGCCAGCAGGCCTCCGGGACTAGCGTTCTACGAGCAGTACTTC	CASRPPGLAFYEQYF	TRBV27	.	TRBD2	TRBJ2-7
TGTGCCAGCAGCTTGACAGGGCACCACAATGAGCAGTTCTTC	CASSLTGHHNEQFF	TRBV5-6	.	.	TRBJ2-1
TGTGCCAGCAGCCAGGGGGGCGGGGAGACCCAGTACTTC	CASSQGGGETQYF	TRBV7-9	once	.	TRBJ2-5
TGTGCCTGGAGTTCCATGGGGGCCAACGTCCTGACTTTC	CAWSSMGANVLTF	TRBV30	.	.	TRBJ2-6
TGTGCCAGCAGTACACCTGGGGGGAACTATGGCTACACCTTC	CASSTPGGNYGYTF	TRBV6-1	once	.	TRBJ1-2
TGTGCCAGCAGTTTAACGATACCCTGGACAGGGCCCAACTATGGCTACACCTTC	CASSLTIPWTGPNYGYTF	TRBV28	.	TRBD1	TRBJ1-2
TGCGCCAGCAGTCAATCCCCGATGTGGACTAGCCTTACGGCCAAAAACATTCAGTACTTC	CASSQSPMWTSLTAKNIQYF	TRBV23-1	.	TRBD2	TRBJ2-4
TGTGCCAGCAGTGAAGCGCCAGGACAGGGCGGGGGGACCCAGTACTTC	CASSEAPGQGGGTQYF	TRBV6-1	.	.	TRBJ2-5
TGTGCCAGCACCGCCGGACTAGTTCACACCGGGGAGCTGTTTTTT	CASTAGLVHTGELFF	TRBV2	.	TRBD2	TRBJ2-2
TGTGCCAGCAGCTTAGGTCAGCCGGGGGAGCAGTACTTC	CASSLGQPGEQYF	TRBV7-2	.	.	TRBJ2-7
TGCGCCAGCAGCCGAGATGTGACAGGGGGTAGCCGAGGGGAGCTGTTTTTT	CASSRDVTGGSRGELFF	TRBV5-1	.	TRBD1	TRBJ2-2
TGTGCCAGCGGCGGGGATGAGCAGTTCTTC	CASGGDEQFF	TRBV7-8	.	.	TRBJ2-1
TGTGCCATCAGTACGGTGGGACAAAGCTCTGGAAACACCATATATTTT	CAISTVGQSSGNTIYF	TRBV10-3	.	.	TRBJ1-3
TGCAGCGTTGGGGCAGGGTTTAACTATGGCTACACCTTC	CSVGAGFNYGYTF	TRBV29-1	.	.	TRBJ1-2
TGTGCCAGCAGCTTAGTCAATTTTAACACTGAAGCTTTCTTT	CASSLVNFNTEAFF	TRBV11-2	.	.	TRBJ1-1
TGTGCCAGCAGCCAAGGGTCTCTAGCGGGGGGGCCGAAGTCCACTAGCACAGATACGCAGTATTTT	CASSQGSLAGGPKSTSTDTQYF	TRBV4-2	.	TRBD2	TRBJ2-3
TGTGCCACCAGCAGTAACAGGGGAAAGGACACCGGGGAGCTGTTTTTT	CATSSNRGKDTGELFF	TRBV15	.	TRBD1	TRBJ2-2
TGTGCCAGCACCGCACAGGTGGGGGAGCTGTTTTTT	CASTAQVGELFF	TRBV6-5	.	.	TRBJ2-2
TGTGCCAGCAGTCCTAGCGGGAGGGATTTGGGGACCCAGTACTTC	CASSPSGRDLGTQYF	TRBV28	.	TRBD2	TRBJ2-5
TGTGCCAGCAGCCCAGGGAGGGCTAGCGGGAGCAATGAGCAGTTCTTC	CASSPGRASGSNEQFF	TRBV7-3	.	TRBD2	TRBJ2-1
TGTGCCAGCAGGAGTGAAGCGGGGGGGCTTGAGCAGTTCTTC	CASRSEAGGLEQFF	TRBV2	.	TRBD2	TRBJ2-1
TGTGCCAGCTCACCACTAGCGGGGGGCACAGATACGCAGTATTTT	CASSPLAGGTDTQYF	TRBV18	.	TRBD2	TRBJ2-3
TGTGCCAGCAGCTCCGGGACAGTCTATGGCTACACCTTC	CASSSGTVYGYTF	TRBV28	.	TRBD1	TRBJ1-2
TGTGCCAGCAGCGGGGACAGGGTAAGGTTTAATGAGCAGTTCTTC	CASSGDRVRFNEQFF	TRBV9	.	TRBD1	TRBJ2-1
TGTGCCAGCAGCCAAGATCCAAGGCTAGCGGGGGGGCAATCCCAAGAGACCCAGTACTTC	CASSQDPRLAGGQSQETQYF	TRBV14	.	TRBD2	TRBJ2-5
TGTGCCATCAAGGGACTAGCGGGGGGCCCGAACACCGGGGAGCTGTTTTTT	CAIKGLAGGPNTGELFF	TRBV10-3	few	TRBD2	TRBJ2-2
TGTGCCAGCAGTGAAGACAGGGCTGGAAACACCATATATTTT	CASSEDRAGNTIYF	TRBV6-1	.	.	TRBJ1-3
TGTGCCAGCAGGCCACTAGCGGGACGCACAGATACGCAGTATTTT	CASRPLAGRTDTQYF	TRBV2	.	TRBD2	TRBJ2-3
TGTGCCAGTAGGGCGGCTGAAGCTTTCTTT	CASRAAEAFF	TRBV19	.	.	TRBJ1-1
TGTGCCTGGAGTGCCCGGACAGGGACCGGGGAGCTGTTTTTT	CAWSARTGTGELFF	TRBV30	.	TRBD1	TRBJ2-2
TGTGCCAGCAGCTCAGGTCCGCCCAACTATGGCTACACCTTC	CASSSGPPNYGYTF	TRBV7-9	.	.	TRBJ1-2
TGTGCCAGCAACCGCCCCGGACTAGCAGCCCCCACAGATACGCAGTATTTT	CASNRPGLAAPTDTQYF	TRBV9	.	TRBD2	TRBJ2-3
TGTGCCAGCAGTCTCACTAGCGGAAGCACAGATACGCAGTATTTT	CASSLTSGSTDTQYF	TRBV2	.	TRBD2	TRBJ2-3
TGTGCCACCGCGGGACAGGGTTGGGAGACCCAGTACTTC	CATAGQGWETQYF	TRBV10-3	.	TRBD1	TRBJ2-5
TGTGCCAGCAGCTTTGGGACTCATGGCTACACCTTC	CASSFGTHGYTF	TRBV7-2	.	.	TRBJ1-2
TGTGCCAGCAATGCCAGGACAGGACACTACGAGCAGTACTTC	CASNARTGHYEQYF	TRBV28	.	TRBD1	TRBJ2-7
TGTGCCAGTGACGAAGGGGGCAGATCTGGAAACACCATATATTTT	CASDEGGRSGNTIYF	TRBV28	.	TRBD1	TRBJ1-3
TGTGCCTTGCGCCTGGGGACAGGGAATAATTCACCCCTCCACTTT	CALRLGTGNNSPLHF	TRBV7-9	.	TRBD1	TRBJ1-6
TGCGCCAGCAGCATGAGCGGGAGTGGCTTCGATGAGCAGTTCTTC	CASSMSGSGFDEQFF	TRBV5-1	.	TRBD2	TRBJ2-1
TGTGCCAGCAGCCTCGGCGGGGGGGCCTACGAGCAGTACTTC	CASSLGGGAYEQYF	TRBV11-2	.	TRBD2	TRBJ2-7
TGTGCCAGCAGTTTAATAGTGGGGGCGGGCACCGGGGAGCTGTTTTTT	CASSLIVGAGTGELFF	TRBV27	.	.	TRBJ2-2
TGTGCCAGCAGTGAATTTTTGGGGTTAGCGGACCCCTCCTACGAGCAGTACTTC	CASSEFLGLADPSYEQYF	TRBV2	.	.	TRBJ2-7
TGCAGCGTTGAAGATCAGGGGTACGAGCAGTACTTC	CSVEDQGYEQYF	TRBV29-1	.	.	TRBJ2-7
TGTGCCAGCAGTTTATCGGGACTAGCGGGGGGCACAGATACGCAGTATTTT	CASSLSGLAGGTDTQYF	TRBV28	.	TRBD2	TRBJ2-3
TGTGCCAGCAGTTACTTGGACAGTAACTATGGCTACACCTTC	CASSYLDSNYGYTF	TRBV6-5	.	.	TRBJ1-2
TGTGCCAGCAGCTTACCGGGACAGGGGAGGGATACGCAGTATTTT	CASSLPGQGRDTQYF	TRBV7-2	.	TRBD1	TRBJ2-3
TGTGCCAGCAGCTTTCCGGGACAGGGAAGCATTCAGTACTTC	CASSFPGQGSIQYF	TRBV7-9	.	TRBD1	TRBJ2-4